Included here is one T cell receptor (beta chain) sequence, with context. Generated by immunoSEQ multiplex PCR, the TCRdb table keeps only in-frame clones and is missing some. The data contain 95,000 to 130,000 clones, more than 85% of them seen just once; the ten biggest clones take up about 2.6%. The germline V and J ends were trimmed by 5 bases and 3 bases, with 10 bases remaining between them. Germline V lookup: CDR1 KGHDR, CDR2 SFDVKD. CDR3 length: 14 residues. This specimen belongs to a study of control samples from healthy donors and cancer patients. The sample consisted of blood. V gene TRBV24-1 combines with J gene TRBJ1-5, with D perhaps TRBD1 (6 bases). The sequence derives from a man aged 30 to 39 in good health. This CDR3 reads CATSGGPANQPQHF. The CDR3, as DNA: TGTGCCACCAGTGGGGGGCCCGCCAATCAGCCCCAGCATTTT.